This T cell receptor beta chain is from a study of blood T cell repertoires in COVID-19. The wider study: PBMCs, B-cell-depleted T cells, or T cells provided the cDNA or gDNA that made up the material.

All enrollees were roughly 18 to 100 years old and from around 25 US areas. Researchers sorted participants into cohorts using their self-reported clinical history. Cohort 3 donors counted as recovered after two negative PCRs, clearance, or resolved symptoms. Measured with immunoSEQ multiplex PCR; TCRdb has only the in-frame clones, and not every one. The repertoire holds about 400,000 clones, with 85% to 90% as singletons. This CDR3 is 15 amino acids long. The germline gives CDR1 SGDLS, CDR2 YYNGEE. V lost 3 bases and J lost 3; bases outside the gene matches: 5. Sample: PBMCs or T cells enriched from blood (not recorded which). This chain connects TRBV9 to TRBJ2-1; 8 bases are shared with TRBD2. The TCR comes from a woman aged 30 to 39 who had recovered from COVID-19. The CDR3 loop is CASSASGSLYNEQFF. The CDR3 nucleotides are TGTGCCAGCAGCGCAAGCGGGAGTCTCTACAATGAGCAGTTCTTC.